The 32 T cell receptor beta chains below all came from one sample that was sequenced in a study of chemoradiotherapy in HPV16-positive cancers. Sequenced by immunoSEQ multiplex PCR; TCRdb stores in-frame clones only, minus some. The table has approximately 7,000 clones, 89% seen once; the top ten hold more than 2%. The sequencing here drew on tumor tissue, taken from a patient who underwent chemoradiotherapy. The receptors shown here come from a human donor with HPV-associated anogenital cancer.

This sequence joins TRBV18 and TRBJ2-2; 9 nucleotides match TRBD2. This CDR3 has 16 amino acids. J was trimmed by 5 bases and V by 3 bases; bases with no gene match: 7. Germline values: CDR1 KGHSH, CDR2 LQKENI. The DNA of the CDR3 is TGTGCCAGCTCACCGTCAGCGGGGGGTACGACCGGGGAGCTGTTTTTT. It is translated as CASSPSAGGTTGELFF.

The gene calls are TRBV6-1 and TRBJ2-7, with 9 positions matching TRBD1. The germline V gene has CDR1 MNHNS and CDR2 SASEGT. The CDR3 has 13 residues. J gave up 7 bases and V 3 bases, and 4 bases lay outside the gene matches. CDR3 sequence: CASSDYRGQEQYF. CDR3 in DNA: TGTGCCAGCAGTGATTACAGGGGGCAAGAGCAGTACTTC.

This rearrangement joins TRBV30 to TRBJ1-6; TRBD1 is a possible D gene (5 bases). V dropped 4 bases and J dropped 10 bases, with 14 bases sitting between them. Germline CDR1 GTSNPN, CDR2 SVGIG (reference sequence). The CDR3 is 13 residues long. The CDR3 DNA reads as TGTGCCTGGAATGCAGGGAGGGAATCACCCCTCCACTTT. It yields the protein CAWNAGRESPLHF.

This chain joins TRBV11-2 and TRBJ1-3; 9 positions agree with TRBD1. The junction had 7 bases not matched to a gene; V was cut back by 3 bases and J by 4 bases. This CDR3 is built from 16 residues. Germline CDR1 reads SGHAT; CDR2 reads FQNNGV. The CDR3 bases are TGTGCCAGCAGCTTTTCCCCCGGGACAGGGGGAAACACCATATATTTT. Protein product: CASSFSPGTGGNTIYF.

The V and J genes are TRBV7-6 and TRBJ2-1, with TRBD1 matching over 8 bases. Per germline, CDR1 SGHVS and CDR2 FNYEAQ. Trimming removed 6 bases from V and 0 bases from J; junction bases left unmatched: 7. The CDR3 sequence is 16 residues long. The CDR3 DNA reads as TGTGCCAGCAGACCAGGGGGCGGAAGCTCCTACAATGAGCAGTTCTTC. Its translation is CASRPGGGSSYNEQFF.

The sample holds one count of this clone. The CDR3 DNA is TGCGCCAGCAGCAAGGGGGTTTTGGGCACAGATACGCAGTATTTT. This translates into CASSKGVLGTDTQYF. V gene TRBV10-2 combines with J gene TRBJ2-3; a possible D gene is TRBD1 (6 bases). This CDR3 region has 15 residues. Germline-derived CDR1 and CDR2 are WSHSY and SAAADI. V lost 6 bases, J lost 1 base, and 14 bases lay in between.

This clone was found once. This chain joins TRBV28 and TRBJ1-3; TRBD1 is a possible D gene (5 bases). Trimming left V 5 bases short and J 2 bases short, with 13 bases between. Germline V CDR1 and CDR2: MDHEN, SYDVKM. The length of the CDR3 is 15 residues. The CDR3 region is CASSEKGLAGNTIYF. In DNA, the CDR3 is TGTGCCAGCAGTGAAAAGGGGCTAGCTGGAAACACCATATATTTT.

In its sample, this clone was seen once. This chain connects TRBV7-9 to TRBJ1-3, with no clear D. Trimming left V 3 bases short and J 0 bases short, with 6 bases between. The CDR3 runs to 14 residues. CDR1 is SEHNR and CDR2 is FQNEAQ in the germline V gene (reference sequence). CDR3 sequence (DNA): TGTGCCAGCAGCTTGTTGAGCTCTGGAAACACCATATATTTT. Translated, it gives CASSLLSSGNTIYF. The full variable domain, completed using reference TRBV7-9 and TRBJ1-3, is DTGVSQNPRHKITKRGQNVTFRCDPISEHNRLYWYRQTLGQGPEFLTYFQNEAQLEKSRLLSDRFSAERPKGSFSTLEIQRTEQGDSAMYLCASSLLSSGNTIYFGEGSWLTVV.

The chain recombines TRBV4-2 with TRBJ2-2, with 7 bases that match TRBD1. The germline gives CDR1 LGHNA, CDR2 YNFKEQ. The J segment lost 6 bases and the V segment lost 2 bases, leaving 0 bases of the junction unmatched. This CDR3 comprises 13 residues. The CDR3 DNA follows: TGTGCCAGCAGCCAAAGGGGGCCCGGGGAGCTGTTTTTT. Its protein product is CASSQRGPGELFF.

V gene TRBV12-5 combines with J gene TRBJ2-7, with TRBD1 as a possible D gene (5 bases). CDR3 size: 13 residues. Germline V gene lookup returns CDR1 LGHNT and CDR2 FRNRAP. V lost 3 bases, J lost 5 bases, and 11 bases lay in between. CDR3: CASGLGWGNEQYF. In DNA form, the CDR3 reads TGTGCTAGTGGTTTAGGTTGGGGCAACGAGCAGTACTTC. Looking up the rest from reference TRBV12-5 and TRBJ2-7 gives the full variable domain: DARVTQTPRHKVTEMGQEVTMRCQPILGHNTVFWYRQTMMQGLELLAYFRNRAPLDDSGMPKDRFSAEMPDATLATLKIQPSEPRDSAVYFCASGLGWGNEQYFGPGTRLTVT.

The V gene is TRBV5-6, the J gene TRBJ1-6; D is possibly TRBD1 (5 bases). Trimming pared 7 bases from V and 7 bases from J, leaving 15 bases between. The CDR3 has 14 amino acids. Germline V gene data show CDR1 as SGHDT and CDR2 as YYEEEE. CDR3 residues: CASFDGQGNSPLHF. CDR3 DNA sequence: TGTGCCAGCTTTGATGGGCAGGGCAATTCACCCCTCCACTTT.

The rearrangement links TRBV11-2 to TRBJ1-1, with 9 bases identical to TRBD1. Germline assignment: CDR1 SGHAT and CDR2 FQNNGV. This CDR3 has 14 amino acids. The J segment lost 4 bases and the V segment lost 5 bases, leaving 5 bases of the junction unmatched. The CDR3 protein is CASSPDRGGTEAFF. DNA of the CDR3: TGTGCCAGCAGCCCTGACAGGGGGGGCACTGAAGCTTTCTTT.

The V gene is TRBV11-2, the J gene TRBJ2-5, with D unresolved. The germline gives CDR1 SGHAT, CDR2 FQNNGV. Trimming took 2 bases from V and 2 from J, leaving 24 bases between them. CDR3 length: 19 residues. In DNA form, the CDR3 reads TGTGCCAGCAGCTTATTCTCTTTTCGGTCGGCGGCCCGACAAGAGACCCAGTACTTC. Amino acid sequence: CASSLFSFRSAARQETQYF.

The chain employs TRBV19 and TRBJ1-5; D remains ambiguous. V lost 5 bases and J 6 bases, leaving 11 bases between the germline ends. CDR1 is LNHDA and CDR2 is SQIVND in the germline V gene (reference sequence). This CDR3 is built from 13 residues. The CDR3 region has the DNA TGTGCCAGTAGTTCAGCTGCGGGTCAGCCCCAGCATTTT. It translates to CASSSAAGQPQHF.

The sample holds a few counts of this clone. The CDR3 region is CASSSGGGGSNQPQHF. CDR3 nucleotides: TGCGCCAGCAGCTCAGGGGGTGGGGGTAGCAATCAGCCCCAGCATTTT. The chain has TRBV4-1 and TRBJ1-5; 7 bases match TRBD1. Per germline, CDR1 MGHRA and CDR2 YSYEKL. After removal of 5 bases from V and 0 bases from J, the junction contained 7 bases not matched to a gene. The CDR3 loop spans 16 amino acids.

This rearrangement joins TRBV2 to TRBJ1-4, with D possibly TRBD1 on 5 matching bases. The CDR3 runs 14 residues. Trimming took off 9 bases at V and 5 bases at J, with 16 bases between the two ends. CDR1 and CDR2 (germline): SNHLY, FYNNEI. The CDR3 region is CASAEGRGNEKLFF. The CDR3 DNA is TGTGCCAGTGCGGAGGGCCGGGGGAATGAAAAACTGTTTTTT.

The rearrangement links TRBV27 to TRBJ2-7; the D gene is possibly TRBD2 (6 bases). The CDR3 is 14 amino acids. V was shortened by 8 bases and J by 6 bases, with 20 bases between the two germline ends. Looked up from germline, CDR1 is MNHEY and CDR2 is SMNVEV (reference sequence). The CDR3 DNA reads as TGTGCCAGCTATAACGGGGCGGGGATCGGCGAGCAGTACTTC. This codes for CASYNGAGIGEQYF.

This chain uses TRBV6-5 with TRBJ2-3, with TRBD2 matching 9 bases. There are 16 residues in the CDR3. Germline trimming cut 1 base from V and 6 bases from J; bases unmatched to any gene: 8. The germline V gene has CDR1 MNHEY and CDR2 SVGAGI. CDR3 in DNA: TGTGCCAGCAGTTACTTACGGAGCGGGAGGAAGGATACGCAGTATTTT. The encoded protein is CASSYLRSGRKDTQYF.

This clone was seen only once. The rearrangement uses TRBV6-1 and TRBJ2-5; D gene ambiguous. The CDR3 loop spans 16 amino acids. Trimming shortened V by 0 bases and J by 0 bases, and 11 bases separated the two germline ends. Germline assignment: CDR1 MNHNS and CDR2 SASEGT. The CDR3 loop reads CASSEAPEQHQETQYF. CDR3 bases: TGTGCCAGCAGTGAAGCTCCGGAACAGCACCAAGAGACCCAGTACTTC.

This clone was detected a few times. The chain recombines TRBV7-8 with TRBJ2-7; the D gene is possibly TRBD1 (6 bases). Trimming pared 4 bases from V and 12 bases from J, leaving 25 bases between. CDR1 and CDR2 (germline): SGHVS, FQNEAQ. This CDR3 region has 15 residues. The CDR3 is CASSSGKGQTERAYF. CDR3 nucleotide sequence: TGTGCCAGCAGCTCGGGGAAGGGACAAACCGAAAGGGCGTACTTC.

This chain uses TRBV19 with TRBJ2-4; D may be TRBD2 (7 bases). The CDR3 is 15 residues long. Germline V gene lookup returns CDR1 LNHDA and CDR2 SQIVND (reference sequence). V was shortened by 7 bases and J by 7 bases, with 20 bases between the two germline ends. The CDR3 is CASNEGGFSGNIQYF. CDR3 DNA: TGTGCCAGTAACGAGGGGGGGTTCTCCGGGAACATTCAGTACTTC.

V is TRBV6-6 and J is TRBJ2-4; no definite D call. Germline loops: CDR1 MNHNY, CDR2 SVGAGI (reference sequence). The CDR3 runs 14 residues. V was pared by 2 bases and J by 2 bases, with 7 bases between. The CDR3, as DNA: TGTGCCAGCAGTTACGGGCAAACCAAAAACATTCAGTACTTC. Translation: CASSYGQTKNIQYF.

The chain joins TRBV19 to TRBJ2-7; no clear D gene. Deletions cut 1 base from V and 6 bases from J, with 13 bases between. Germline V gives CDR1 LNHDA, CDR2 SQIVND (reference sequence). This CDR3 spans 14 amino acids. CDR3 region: CASSIGGRVGEQYF. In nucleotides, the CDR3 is TGTGCCAGTAGTATAGGGGGAAGGGTAGGCGAGCAGTACTTC.

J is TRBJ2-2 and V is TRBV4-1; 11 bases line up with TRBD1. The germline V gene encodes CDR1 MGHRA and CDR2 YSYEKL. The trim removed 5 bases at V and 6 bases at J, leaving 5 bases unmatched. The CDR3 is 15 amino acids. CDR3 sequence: CASSFRTGGAGELFF. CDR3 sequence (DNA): TGCGCCAGCAGCTTCCGGACAGGGGGCGCCGGGGAGCTGTTTTTT.

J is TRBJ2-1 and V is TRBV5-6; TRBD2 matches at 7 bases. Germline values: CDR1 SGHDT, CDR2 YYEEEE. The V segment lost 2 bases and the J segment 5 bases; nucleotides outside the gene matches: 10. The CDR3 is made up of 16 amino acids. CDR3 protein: CASSFIPGTINNEQFF. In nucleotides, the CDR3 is TGTGCCAGCAGCTTTATCCCTGGGACTATTAACAATGAGCAGTTCTTC.

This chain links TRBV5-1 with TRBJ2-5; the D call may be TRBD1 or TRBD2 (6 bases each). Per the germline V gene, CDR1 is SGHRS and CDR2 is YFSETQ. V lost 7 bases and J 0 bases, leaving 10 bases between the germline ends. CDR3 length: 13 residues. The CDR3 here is CASAGGHQETQYF. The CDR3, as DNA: TGCGCCAGCGCCGGGGGCCACCAAGAGACCCAGTACTTC. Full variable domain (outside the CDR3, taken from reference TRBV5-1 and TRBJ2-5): KAGVTQTPRYLIKTRGQQVTLSCSPISGHRSVSWYQQTPGQGLQFLFEYFSETQRNKGNFPGRFSGRQFSNSRSEMNVSTLELGDSALYLCASAGGHQETQYFGPGTRLLVL.

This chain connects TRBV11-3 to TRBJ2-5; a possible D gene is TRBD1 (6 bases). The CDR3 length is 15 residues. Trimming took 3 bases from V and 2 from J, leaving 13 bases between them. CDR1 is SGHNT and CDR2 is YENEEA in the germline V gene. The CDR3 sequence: CASSFRTVGQETQYF. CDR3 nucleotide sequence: TGTGCCAGCAGCTTCCGGACAGTAGGACAAGAGACCCAGTACTTC. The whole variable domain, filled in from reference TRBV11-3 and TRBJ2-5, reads EAGVVQSPRYKIIEKKQPVAFWCNPISGHNTLYWYLQNLGQGPELLIRYENEEAVDDSQLPKDRFSAERLKGVDSTLKIQPAELGDSAVYLCASSFRTVGQETQYFGPGTRLLVL.

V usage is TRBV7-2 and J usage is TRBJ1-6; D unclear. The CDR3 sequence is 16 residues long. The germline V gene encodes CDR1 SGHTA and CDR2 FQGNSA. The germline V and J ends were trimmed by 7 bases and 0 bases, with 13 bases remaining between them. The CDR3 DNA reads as TGTGCCAGCAACCTAGGAGGGAGCTCCTATAATTCACCCCTCCACTTT. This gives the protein CASNLGGSSYNSPLHF.

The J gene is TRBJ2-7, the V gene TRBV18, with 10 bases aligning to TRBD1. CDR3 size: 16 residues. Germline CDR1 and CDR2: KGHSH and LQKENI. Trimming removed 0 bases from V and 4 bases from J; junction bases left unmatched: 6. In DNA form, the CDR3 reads TGTGCCAGCTCACCACCGGGGACAGGGGTCTTGTACGAGCAGTACTTC. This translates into CASSPPGTGVLYEQYF.

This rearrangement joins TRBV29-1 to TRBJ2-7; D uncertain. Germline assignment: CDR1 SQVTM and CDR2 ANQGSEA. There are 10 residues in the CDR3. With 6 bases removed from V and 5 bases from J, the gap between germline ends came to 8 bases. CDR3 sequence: CSVGSDEQYF. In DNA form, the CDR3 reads TGCAGCGTCGGAAGCGACGAGCAGTACTTC.

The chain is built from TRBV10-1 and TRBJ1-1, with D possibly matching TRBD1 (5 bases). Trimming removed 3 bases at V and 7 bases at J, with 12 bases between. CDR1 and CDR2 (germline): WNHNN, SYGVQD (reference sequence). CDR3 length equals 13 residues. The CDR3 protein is CASSDVGRGEAFF. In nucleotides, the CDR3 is TGCGCCAGCAGTGACGTCGGTAGGGGTGAAGCTTTCTTT.

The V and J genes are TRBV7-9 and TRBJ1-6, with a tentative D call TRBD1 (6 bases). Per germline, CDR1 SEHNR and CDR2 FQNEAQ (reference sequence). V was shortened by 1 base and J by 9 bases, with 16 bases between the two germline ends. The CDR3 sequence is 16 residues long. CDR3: CASSLVDAGAASPLHF. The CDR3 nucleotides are TGTGCCAGCAGCTTAGTGGACGCAGGGGCAGCTTCACCCCTCCACTTT.